This is a list of T cell receptor beta chains from one sample in a study of cytomegalovirus exposure and HLA in healthy donors. Profiled with immunoSEQ multiplex PCR; TCRdb holds only in-frame clones, not every one. The sample has about 84,000 clones, just over 90% seen once; the top ten hold 2% to 2.5%. Sequenced input: PBMCs. These TCRs come from a man aged 25-45 years in good health and CMV-seronegative. Each CDR3 is given without its conserved first and last residue. Only part of the rows carry a size: once, few, many, or a class if the clone is expanded.

>TRBJ2-4|TRBV7-2|NA|14
ASSATVASGKNIQY
>TRBJ2-2|TRBV6-9|NA|14
ASSYPSGRNTGELF
>TRBJ2-7|TRBV11-3|NA|11
ASSFQGAPEQY
>TRBJ1-3|TRBV28|NA|10
ASSFSVNTIY
>TRBJ1-1|TRBV5-1|NA|13
ASSLERTGTEEAF
>TRBJ2-7|TRBV5-1|NA|13
ASRLEGQGIREQY
>TRBJ2-3|TRBV18|NA|9
ASSRQDTQY
>TRBJ2-1|TRBV19|NA|10
ASSVGLNEQF
>TRBJ2-7|TRBV4-2|few|13
ASSQRGGDSYEQY
>TRBJ1-2|TRBV29-1|NA|11
SVDRGNNYGYT
>TRBJ2-7|TRBV6-1|few|13
ASSGMDRGGNEQY
>TRBJ1-4|TRBV6-1|once|13
ASSEAGGGNEKLF
>TRBJ1-2|TRBV6-6|NA|13
ASSYPGGLDYGYT